This note documents a single T cell receptor beta chain sequence. Its antigen is undetermined. A read error may account for a junction end that differs from germline. The data stem from a study of T cells in Graves' hyperthyroidism and ophthalmopathy. Study observations and caveats: Before onset, ophthalmopathy was predicted by the model a median about 6.2 months earlier.

Amplification of TCR beta CDR3 regions used RNA as the template. First-round RT-PCR targeting the TCR CDR3 was performed with the HTBI primer set. TCRdb passed the multiplex PCR reads through MiXCR, listing each CDR3 protein once. Among under 250,000 distinct CDR3 sequences listed, about 15% were seen once. Those patients with uncontrolled infection, other autoimmune disease, pregnancy or lactation were excluded. This CDR3 has 14 amino acids. Germline assignment: CDR1 SGDLS and CDR2 YYNGEE. Specimen: blood. The V and J genes are TRBV9 and TRBJ1-2; D gene unclear. The clonotype was recovered from a man in his forties or fifties with Graves' hyperthyroidism. CDR3 loop: CANSEDGRPYGYTF. The CDR3, as DNA: TGTGCCAACAGCGAGGACGGACGTCCCTATGGCTACACCTTC.